This entry concerns a single TCR beta chain. Its target is unknown. The entry originates in a study of CD8 T cells in ankylosing spondylitis. Study-wide results and limits: Ankylosing spondylitis blood seemed to carry a telltale TCR beta motif made of about 8 highly homologous variants. Reportedly, disease-linked clones are significantly enriched in ankylosing spondylitis patients' matched synovial fluid.

TCRdb itself ran the 5' RACE reads through MiXCR, one entry per CDR3 protein. The table includes about 220,000 distinct CDR3 sequences, around 17% detected once. CDR1 and CDR2 from the germline V gene are LGHDT and YNNKEL (reference sequence). This CDR3 region has 15 residues. Trimming removed 7 bases at V and 5 bases at J, with 18 bases between. This receptor was taken from a male donor with ankylosing spondylitis. The sequencing input was blood, either unsorted or a sorted T cell fraction (not recorded which). This chain uses TRBV3-1 with TRBJ1-5, with D possibly matching TRBD1 (5 bases). The CDR3 spells CASTPGDFNDQPQHF. The CDR3 DNA is TGTGCCAGCACCCCCGGGGACTTCAATGATCAGCCCCAGCATTTT.